The 21 T cell receptor beta chains given below trace back to one sample, sequenced in a study of PD-1 blockade in classical Hodgkin lymphoma. Assay: immunoSEQ multiplex PCR; the TCRdb copy retains only in-frame clones and omits some. The repertoire holds fewer than 70,000 clones, 85% to 90% seen once, with approximately 5.4% in the top ten. The patients all showed relapse after autologous stem cell transplantation, while their brentuximab vedotin exposure varied. The sample consisted of peripheral blood mononuclear cells (PBMCs), taken before the second cycle of nivolumab. All receptors derive from a human donor with classical Hodgkin lymphoma.

This chain uses TRBV19 with TRBJ2-1; D is tentatively TRBD1 or TRBD2 (5 bases each). Germline CDR1 reads LNHDA; CDR2 reads SQIVND (reference sequence). The CDR3 loop spans 17 amino acids. V was clipped by 5 bases and J by 1 base, with 18 bases between them. The CDR3, as DNA: TGTGCCAGTAGTCAACAAACGGGACCCAAATCCTACAATGAGCAGTTCTTC. Protein product: CASSQQTGPKSYNEQFF.

This chain uses TRBV5-1 with TRBJ2-5; D assignment may be TRBD1 or TRBD2 (5 bases each). The CDR3 is made up of 15 amino acids. Germline assignment: CDR1 SGHRS and CDR2 YFSETQ. Between the trimmed V and J ends, which lost 0 bases and 4 bases, there was a span of 13 bases. CDR3 region: CASSLVGRGGETQYF. The CDR3 DNA follows: TGCGCCAGCAGCTTGGTAGGGCGTGGGGGAGAGACCCAGTACTTC.

This chain connects TRBV19 to TRBJ2-1; 9 bases fit TRBD1. The CDR3 totals 15 residues. V trimming: 2 bases; J trimming: 7 bases; junction bases outside the gene matches: 6. The V gene's germline CDR1 is LNHDA and CDR2 SQIVND (reference sequence). The CDR3 is CASSIRDRVSNEQFF. DNA of the CDR3: TGTGCCAGTAGTATACGGGACAGGGTCTCAAATGAGCAGTTCTTC. The variable domain in full, with the rest retrieved from reference TRBV19 and TRBJ2-1, is DGGITQSPKYLFRKEGQNVTLSCEQNLNHDAMYWYRQDPGQGLRLIYYSQIVNDFQKGDIAEGYSVSREKKESFPLTVTSAQKNPTAFYLCASSIRDRVSNEQFFGPGTRLTVL.

V is TRBV5-1 and J is TRBJ1-1; perhaps TRBD1 as D (6 bases). CDR1 and CDR2 from the germline V gene are SGHRS and YFSETQ. The CDR3 has 15 amino acids. Trimming pared 4 bases from V and 4 bases from J, leaving 17 bases between. The CDR3: CASSEQGGKSTEAFF. The CDR3, as DNA: TGCGCCAGCAGCGAACAGGGCGGGAAATCCACTGAAGCTTTCTTT. The full variable domain, rest sourced from reference TRBV5-1 and TRBJ1-1, is KAGVTQTPRYLIKTRGQQVTLSCSPISGHRSVSWYQQTPGQGLQFLFEYFSETQRNKGNFPGRFSGRQFSNSRSEMNVSTLELGDSALYLCASSEQGGKSTEAFFGQGTRLTVV.

This clone is medium-sized. The chain couples TRBV7-9 to TRBJ1-1, with D unclear. CDR1 is SEHNR, CDR2 FQNEAQ, per germline (reference sequence). Trimming removed 5 bases at V and 2 bases at J, with 15 bases between. CDR3 length equals 15 residues. This CDR3 is CASSPEGGSNTEAFF. The CDR3 DNA reads as TGTGCCAGCAGCCCAGAAGGAGGATCTAACACTGAAGCTTTCTTT.

The table lists this clone with a count of one. The chain uses TRBV5-8 and TRBJ1-1; D call uncertain. CDR1 and CDR2 from the germline V gene are SGHTS and YDEGEE. This CDR3 spans 14 amino acids. Trimming took off 1 base at V and 11 bases at J, with 18 bases between the two ends. The CDR3 reads CASSLRTEKAFAFF. Written as DNA, the CDR3 is TGTGCCAGCAGCTTGCGGACGGAAAAGGCCTTTGCTTTCTTT.

CDR3 region: CASRTRDSPQETQYF. The CDR3, as DNA: TGTGCCAGCAGAACCCGGGACAGCCCCCAAGAGACCCAGTACTTC. The chain employs TRBV2 and TRBJ2-5; TRBD1 aligns across 7 bases. Germline values: CDR1 SNHLY, CDR2 FYNNEI. V lost 6 bases to trimming and J lost 1 base; unmatched junction nucleotides: 8. CDR3 length: 15 residues.

V gene TRBV5-1 combines with J gene TRBJ1-2; 8 nucleotides line up with TRBD1. Germline CDR1 is SGHRS and CDR2 is YFSETQ. The CDR3 is 14 residues long. Losses at the gene ends were 4 bases for V and 5 bases for J; bases not matched to a gene: 7. CDR3 amino acids: CASSTDRALYGYTF. CDR3 coding DNA: TGCGCCAGCAGCACGGACAGGGCTCTTTATGGCTACACCTTC.

The chain employs TRBV9 and TRBJ1-6; possibly TRBD1 for D (6 bases). In germline, CDR1 is SGDLS, CDR2 YYNGEE. The CDR3 totals 14 residues. V shed 3 bases and J shed 8 bases, with 12 bases lying between them. Here the CDR3 DNA reads TGTGCCAGCAGCGAGGGGGGGAAAGATTCACCCCTCCACTTT. Amino acids: CASSEGGKDSPLHF.

The chain is built from TRBV7-9 and TRBJ1-2; D gene uncertain. Germline CDR1 reads SEHNR; CDR2 reads FQNEAQ (reference sequence). V was clipped by 1 base and J by 8 bases, with 14 bases between them. CDR3 length: 14 residues. The CDR3: CASSLDLSSGGYTF. The CDR3 nucleotides are TGTGCCAGCAGCTTAGACCTCTCCTCGGGGGGCTACACCTTC.

The sample holds a few counts of this clone. DNA of the CDR3: TGTGCCAGCAGCTCGGACAGGGCGTACCAAGAGACCCAGTACTTC. Translation gives CASSSDRAYQETQYF. The chain couples TRBV5-6 to TRBJ2-5; the match to TRBD1 covers 8 bases. The CDR3 spans 15 residues. The J segment lost 0 bases and the V segment lost 3 bases, leaving 4 bases of the junction unmatched. Germline V gives CDR1 SGHDT, CDR2 YYEEEE.

The rearrangement uses TRBV5-1 and TRBJ1-1; D is possibly TRBD1 (6 bases). Looked up from germline, CDR1 is SGHRS and CDR2 is YFSETQ. The CDR3 runs 15 residues. Trimming stripped 2 bases from V and 1 base from J, with 12 bases between. CDR3 sequence: CASSLQGYGNTEAFF. The DNA of the CDR3 is TGCGCCAGCAGCTTACAGGGTTATGGGAACACTGAAGCTTTCTTT.

This clone has more than one count but fewer than ten. This chain uses TRBV19 with TRBJ2-1, with 7 bases matching TRBD2. Trimming at V came to 7 bases and at J to 7 bases, leaving 16 bases not matched to a gene. The CDR3 extends over 16 amino acids. Looked up from germline, CDR1 is LNHDA and CDR2 is SQIVND (reference sequence). For the CDR3, the DNA is TGTGCCAGTACCCCCACCGGGGGGACCCGGGTTAATGAGCAGTTCTTC. It codes for CASTPTGGTRVNEQFF.

The chain is built from TRBV5-1 and TRBJ1-1; D is uncertain. V gave up 0 bases and J gave up 1 base, with 4 bases separating them. The germline gives CDR1 SGHRS, CDR2 YFSETQ. This CDR3 contains 13 residues. The CDR3 region is CASSLGPNTEAFF. The CDR3 DNA follows: TGCGCCAGCAGCTTGGGCCCGAACACTGAAGCTTTCTTT.

CDR3 residues: CASSFSGGKNTGELFF. CDR3 DNA sequence: TGCGCCAGCAGCTTTAGCGGGGGGAAGAACACCGGGGAGCTGTTTTTT. This rearrangement joins TRBV5-1 to TRBJ2-2; 10 nucleotides align to TRBD2. The CDR3 has 16 amino acids. The germline V gene encodes CDR1 SGHRS and CDR2 YFSETQ. V trimming: 2 bases; J trimming: 1 base; junction bases outside the gene matches: 2.

The chain joins TRBV6-4 to TRBJ2-3; D is perhaps TRBD2 (6 bases). The CDR3 is made up of 14 amino acids. The germline gives CDR1 MRHNA, CDR2 SNTAGT. V was cut by 4 bases and J by 6 bases, with 14 bases left in between. The CDR3 DNA reads as TGTGCCAGCAGTGGAACGGGGGTAGGGGATACGCAGTATTTT. Translation gives CASSGTGVGDTQYF.

This chain joins TRBV5-1 and TRBJ2-3, with 7 bases identical to TRBD2. Germline CDR1 SGHRS, CDR2 YFSETQ. The J segment lost 4 bases and the V segment lost 3 bases, leaving 5 bases of the junction unmatched. The CDR3 has 14 residues. Here the CDR3 reads CASSYGGVPDTQYF. The CDR3 nucleotides are TGCGCCAGCAGCTATGGGGGGGTCCCAGATACGCAGTATTTT.

V and J are TRBV5-1 and TRBJ2-1; D is perhaps TRBD2 (7 bases). Germline V lookup: CDR1 SGHRS, CDR2 YFSETQ. V lost 0 bases, J lost 7 bases, and 17 bases lay in between. The CDR3 is made up of 16 amino acids. The CDR3 DNA reads as TGCGCCAGCAGCTTGGCCGGGGGGCCCGCCCTAAATGAGCAGTTCTTC. Amino acid sequence: CASSLAGGPALNEQFF.

The chain recombines TRBV11-1 with TRBJ1-1; 7 bases fit TRBD1. Per the germline V gene, CDR1 is SGHAT and CDR2 is FQDESV (reference sequence). V was pared by 1 base and J by 9 bases, with 5 bases of the junction left unmatched. CDR3 length equals 13 residues. The CDR3 nucleotides read TGTGCCAGCAGCTTAGGGGGACAGCCCAAAGCTTTCTTT. It specifies CASSLGGQPKAFF.

The rearrangement uses TRBV5-1 and TRBJ2-5; 10 nucleotides align to TRBD2. The CDR3 spans 15 residues. Unmatched junction bases numbered 4, after V lost 2 bases and J lost 3 bases. The germline V gene has CDR1 SGHRS and CDR2 YFSETQ. Here the CDR3 reads CASSFSGGAEETQYF. CDR3 coding DNA: TGCGCCAGCAGCTTCAGCGGGGGGGCCGAAGAGACCCAGTACTTC.

V usage is TRBV27 and J usage is TRBJ1-4; TRBD1 agrees at 8 bases. Germline V gene sequence: CDR1 MNHEY, CDR2 SMNVEV (reference sequence). V lost 11 bases to trimming and J lost 7 bases; unmatched junction nucleotides: 12. The CDR3 totals 14 residues. This CDR3 is CAAGPDRVPEKLFF. CDR3 nucleotides: TGTGCCGCGGGCCCGGACAGGGTCCCTGAAAAACTGTTTTTT.